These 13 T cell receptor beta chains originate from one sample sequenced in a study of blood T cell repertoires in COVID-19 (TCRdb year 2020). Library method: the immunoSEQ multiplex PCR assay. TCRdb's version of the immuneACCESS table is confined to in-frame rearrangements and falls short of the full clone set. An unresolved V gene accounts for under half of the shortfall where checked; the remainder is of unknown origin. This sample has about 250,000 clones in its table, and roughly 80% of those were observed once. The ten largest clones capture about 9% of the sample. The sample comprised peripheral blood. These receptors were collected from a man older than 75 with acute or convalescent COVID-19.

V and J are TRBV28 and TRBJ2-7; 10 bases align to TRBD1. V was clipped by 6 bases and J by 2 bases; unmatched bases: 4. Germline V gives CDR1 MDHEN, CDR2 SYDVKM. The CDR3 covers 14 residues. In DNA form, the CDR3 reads TGTGCCAGCAGAATGACAGGGGGCACCTACGAGCAGTACTTC. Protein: CASRMTGGTYEQYF.

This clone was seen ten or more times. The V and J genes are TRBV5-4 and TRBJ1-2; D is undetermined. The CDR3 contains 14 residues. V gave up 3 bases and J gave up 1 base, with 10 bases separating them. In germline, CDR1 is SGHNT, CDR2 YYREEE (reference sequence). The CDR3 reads CASSSPLNNYGYTF. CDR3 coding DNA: TGTGCCAGCAGCTCCCCTCTAAATAACTATGGCTACACCTTC.

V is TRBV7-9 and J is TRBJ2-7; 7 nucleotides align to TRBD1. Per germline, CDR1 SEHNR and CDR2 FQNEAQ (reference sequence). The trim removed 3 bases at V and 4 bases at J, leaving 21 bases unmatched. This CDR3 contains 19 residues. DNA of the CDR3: TGTGCCAGCAGCTTCTCCCCAGTCCCGGGACAGAGATTTGTATACGAGCAGTACTTC. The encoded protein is CASSFSPVPGQRFVYEQYF.

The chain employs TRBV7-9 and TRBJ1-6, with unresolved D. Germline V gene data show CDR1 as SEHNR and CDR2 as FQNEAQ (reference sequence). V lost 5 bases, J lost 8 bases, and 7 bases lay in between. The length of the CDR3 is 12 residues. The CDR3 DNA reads TGTGCCAGCAGCCTCGGTGATTCACCCCTCCACTTT. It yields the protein CASSLGDSPLHF.

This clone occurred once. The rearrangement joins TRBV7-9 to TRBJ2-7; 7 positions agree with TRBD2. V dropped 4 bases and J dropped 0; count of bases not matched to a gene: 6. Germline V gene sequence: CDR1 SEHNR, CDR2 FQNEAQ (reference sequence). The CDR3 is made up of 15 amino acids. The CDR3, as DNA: TGTGCCAGCAGCTCGGGGAGGGAACGCTCCTACGAGCAGTACTTC. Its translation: CASSSGRERSYEQYF.

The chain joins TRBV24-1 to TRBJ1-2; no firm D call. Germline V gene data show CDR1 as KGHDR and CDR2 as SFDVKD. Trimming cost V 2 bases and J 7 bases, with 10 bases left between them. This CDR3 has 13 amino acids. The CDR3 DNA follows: TGTGCCACCAGTGATTCGAGGTTTGGTGGCTACACCTTC. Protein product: CATSDSRFGGYTF.

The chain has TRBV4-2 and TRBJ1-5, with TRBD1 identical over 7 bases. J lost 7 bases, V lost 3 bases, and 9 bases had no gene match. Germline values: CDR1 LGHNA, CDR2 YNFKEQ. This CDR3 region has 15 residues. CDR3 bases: TGTGCCAGCAGCCAGCTGACAGGGCGGGAACAGCCCCAGCATTTT. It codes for CASSQLTGREQPQHF.

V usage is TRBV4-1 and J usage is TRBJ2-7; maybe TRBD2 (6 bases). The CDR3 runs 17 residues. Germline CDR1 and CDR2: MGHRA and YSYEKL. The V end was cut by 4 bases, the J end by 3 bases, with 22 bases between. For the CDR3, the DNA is TGCGCCAGCAGCCGGCTCGGGCTTCCGGGAGCAGACTACGAGCAGTACTTC. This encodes CASSRLGLPGADYEQYF.

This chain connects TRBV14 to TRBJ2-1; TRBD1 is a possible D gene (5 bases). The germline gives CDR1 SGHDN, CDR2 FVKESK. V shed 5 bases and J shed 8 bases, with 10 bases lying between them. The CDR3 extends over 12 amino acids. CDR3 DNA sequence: TGTGCCAGCAGCGCCGGCAGGGATGAGCAGTTCTTC. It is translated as CASSAGRDEQFF.

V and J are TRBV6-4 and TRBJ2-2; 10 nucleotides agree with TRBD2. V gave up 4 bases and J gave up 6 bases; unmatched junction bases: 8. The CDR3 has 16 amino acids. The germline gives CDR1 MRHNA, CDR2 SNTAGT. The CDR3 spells CASSAEGLAIAGELFF. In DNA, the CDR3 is TGTGCCAGCAGTGCCGAGGGACTAGCGATCGCCGGGGAGCTGTTTTTT.

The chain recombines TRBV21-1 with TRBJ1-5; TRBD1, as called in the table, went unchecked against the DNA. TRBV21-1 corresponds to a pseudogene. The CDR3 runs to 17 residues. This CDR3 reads CASSKWGQGLDWAREHF. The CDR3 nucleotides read TGTGCCAGCAGCAAATGGGGACAGGGACTGGACTGGGCCCGGGAGCATTTT.

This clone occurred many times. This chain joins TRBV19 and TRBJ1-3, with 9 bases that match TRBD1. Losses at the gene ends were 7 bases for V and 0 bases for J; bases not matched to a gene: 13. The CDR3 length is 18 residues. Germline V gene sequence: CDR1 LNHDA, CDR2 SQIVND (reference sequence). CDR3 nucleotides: TGTGCCAGTACTATTATTCATGGACAGGGGAGCTCTGGAAACACCATATATTTT. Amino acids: CASTIIHGQGSSGNTIYF.

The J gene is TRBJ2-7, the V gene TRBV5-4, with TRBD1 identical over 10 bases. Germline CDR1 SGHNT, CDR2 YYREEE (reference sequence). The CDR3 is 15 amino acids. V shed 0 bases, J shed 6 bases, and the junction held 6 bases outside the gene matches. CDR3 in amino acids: CASSLEGTGEGEQYF. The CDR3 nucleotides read TGTGCCAGCAGCTTGGAGGGGACAGGGGAAGGCGAGCAGTACTTC. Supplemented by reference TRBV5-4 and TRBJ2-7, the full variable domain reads ETGVTQSPTHLIKTRGQQVTLRCSSQSGHNTVSWYQQALGQGPQFIFQYYREEENGRGNFPPRFSGLQFPNYSSELNVNALELDDSALYLCASSLEGTGEGEQYFGPGTRLTVT.